The 28 T cell receptor beta chains presented below share a single source sample, sequenced in a study of cytomegalovirus exposure and HLA in healthy donors. The study ran its PCR with 60 Vbeta and 13 Jbeta primers. The method was immunoSEQ multiplex PCR; TCRdb's version includes in-frame clones alone and lacks a portion of them. In the table there are under 200,000 clones, roughly 85% of which are singletons. The sample comprised PBMCs. These TCRs come from a male donor in good health and CMV-seronegative.

This chain connects TRBV19 to TRBJ1-4; D gene ambiguous. The V end lost 7 bases, the J end lost 8 bases, and 14 bases lay between the germline ends. This CDR3 spans 13 amino acids. Germline values: CDR1 LNHDA, CDR2 SQIVND (reference sequence). Written as DNA, the CDR3 is TGTGCCAGTATGAACCCAGGCCCCGAAAAACTGTTTTTT. It translates to CASMNPGPEKLFF.

The chain combines TRBV5-4 with TRBJ1-4; D unresolved. CDR3 length equals 13 residues. V shed 0 bases and J shed 10 bases, with 10 bases lying between them. Germline-derived CDR1 and CDR2 are SGHNT and YYREEE (reference sequence). In nucleotides, the CDR3 is TGTGCCAGCAGCTTGGAAGAGGGTGGAAAACTGTTTTTT. Translated, it gives CASSLEEGGKLFF.

This clone was seen a handful of times. DNA for the CDR3: TGTGCCAGCAGTTTGACAGGGAGCCGTTACGAGCAGTACTTC. Its translation: CASSLTGSRYEQYF. The chain carries TRBV28 and TRBJ2-7; TRBD1 matches 7 bases. V lost 3 bases to trimming and J lost 4 bases; unmatched junction nucleotides: 6. The CDR3 is made up of 14 amino acids. CDR1 is MDHEN and CDR2 is SYDVKM in the germline V gene.

This rearrangement joins TRBV5-5 to TRBJ2-7; TRBD1 agrees at 10 bases. CDR1 is SGHKS and CDR2 is YYEKEE in the germline V gene (reference sequence). V shed 2 bases, J shed 9 bases, and the junction held 5 bases outside the gene matches. The CDR3 sequence is 13 residues long. The CDR3 is CASSLDRGHVQYF. In DNA, the CDR3 is TGTGCCAGCAGCTTAGACAGGGGGCACGTGCAGTACTTC.

The V and J genes are TRBV28 and TRBJ1-1, with a weak D call TRBD1 (5 bases). The CDR3 runs 12 residues. Germline loops: CDR1 MDHEN, CDR2 SYDVKM. Trimming removed 3 bases from V and 8 bases from J, with 10 bases in between. The CDR3 DNA sequence: TGTGCCAGCAGTTTGGGGGGTTCAGAAGCTTTCTTT. Its protein product is CASSLGGSEAFF.

Regarding this clone: One end of the junction varies from germline; a read error may be responsible. The chain recombines TRBV7-9 with TRBJ1-6; D gene uncertain. Germline V CDR1 and CDR2: SEHNR, FQNEAQ (reference sequence). The CDR3 has 13 residues. CDR3 residues: CSSSLRLNSPLHF. In DNA form, the CDR3 reads TGTTCCAGCAGTTTGCGGCTTAATTCACCCCTCCACTTT.

This rearrangement joins TRBV7-8 to TRBJ1-5, with D unresolved. V dropped 4 bases and J dropped 5 bases, with 9 bases sitting between them. The germline CDR1 and CDR2 sequences are SGHVS and FQNEAQ. The CDR3 totals 13 residues. The CDR3 reads CASSWTEDQPQHF. CDR3 DNA: TGTGCCAGCAGCTGGACGGAGGATCAGCCCCAGCATTTT.

This clone appeared a few times. The chain couples TRBV6-1 to TRBJ1-5; D not resolved. CDR1 MNHNS and CDR2 SASEGT come from the germline V gene. V lost 9 bases to trimming and J lost 7 bases, with 19 bases between them. The CDR3 loop spans 14 amino acids. CDR3 DNA: TGTGCCAGTCTCGAGGTCGGGTGGGTCCAGCCCCAGCATTTT. Its protein is CASLEVGWVQPQHF.

CDR3 in amino acids: CAIGGGGYEQYF. Here the CDR3 DNA reads TGTGCCATCGGGGGGGGCGGCTACGAGCAGTACTTC. V gene TRBV10-3 combines with J gene TRBJ2-7, with D maybe TRBD2 (7 bases). Germline CDR1 ENHRY, CDR2 SYGVKD. Trimming removed 8 bases at V and 3 bases at J, with 11 bases between. The CDR3 totals 12 residues.

The rearrangement uses TRBV5-1 and TRBJ2-2; TRBD1 might be the D (6 bases). V lost 6 bases and J lost 0, with 12 bases in between. The CDR3 totals 15 residues. The germline V gene encodes CDR1 SGHRS and CDR2 YFSETQ. The CDR3 nucleotides are TGCGCCAGCAACCACAGGGTAGCGAACACCGGGGAGCTGTTTTTT. This encodes CASNHRVANTGELFF.

This chain uses TRBV7-2 with TRBJ1-1, with a weak D call TRBD1 (6 bases). The CDR3 is 16 amino acids. Germline V gene lookup returns CDR1 SGHTA and CDR2 FQGNSA. V was shortened by 2 bases and J by 6 bases, with 19 bases between the two germline ends. The CDR3 DNA reads TGTGCCAGCAGCTTAAATTACTTTCATGGGGGCGCTGAAGCTTTCTTT. Translated: CASSLNYFHGGAEAFF.

The chain has TRBV7-9 and TRBJ1-2, with a tentative D call TRBD1 (6 bases). Germline V gene lookup returns CDR1 SEHNR and CDR2 FQNEAQ (reference sequence). V was clipped by 3 bases and J by 6 bases, with 17 bases between them. The CDR3 extends over 15 amino acids. CDR3 in DNA: TGTGCCAGCAGCTTTATGTTAACAGGGAACAATGGCTACACCTTC. It specifies CASSFMLTGNNGYTF. The variable domain in full, with the rest retrieved from reference TRBV7-9 and TRBJ1-2, is DTGVSQNPRHKITKRGQNVTFRCDPISEHNRLYWYRQTLGQGPEFLTYFQNEAQLEKSRLLSDRFSAERPKGSFSTLEIQRTEQGDSAMYLCASSFMLTGNNGYTFGSGTRLTVV.

The chain recombines TRBV5-1 with TRBJ2-7, with a possible D match to TRBD2 (5 bases). From germline, CDR1 is SGHRS and CDR2 YFSETQ. The CDR3 length is 14 residues. Trimming pared 4 bases from V and 3 bases from J, leaving 14 bases between. In nucleotides, the CDR3 is TGCGCCAGCAGCCTCGAACGGGGTGGCTACGAGCAGTACTTC. Amino acid sequence: CASSLERGGYEQYF.

The rearrangement links TRBV5-6 to TRBJ1-5; 8 bases map to TRBD1. The V gene's germline CDR1 is SGHDT and CDR2 YYEEEE. The CDR3 consists of 16 residues. V shed 4 bases, J shed 7 bases, and the junction held 13 bases outside the gene matches. The CDR3 spells CASSDARTGPTQPQHF. In nucleotides, the CDR3 is TGTGCCAGCAGCGATGCTAGGACAGGGCCTACCCAGCCCCAGCATTTT.

The V gene is TRBV28, the J gene TRBJ2-3; 7 nucleotides line up with TRBD2. This CDR3 spans 13 amino acids. The germline CDR1 and CDR2 sequences are MDHEN and SYDVKM. V shed 5 bases, J shed 4 bases, and the junction held 3 bases outside the gene matches. The CDR3 loop is CASSGRAPDTQYF. DNA for the CDR3: TGTGCCAGCAGTGGGAGGGCCCCAGATACGCAGTATTTT.

The chain has TRBV7-2 and TRBJ2-7; 7 bases map to TRBD2. The CDR3 is 14 residues long. CDR1 is SGHTA, CDR2 FQGNSA, per germline. Trimming cost V 8 bases and J 0 bases; bases outside gene matches: 7. CDR3 region: CASEQAGSSYEQYF. In nucleotides, the CDR3 is TGTGCCAGCGAGCAAGCGGGAAGCTCCTACGAGCAGTACTTC. Full variable domain (remainder filled in from reference TRBV7-2 and TRBJ2-7): GAGVSQSPSNKVTEKGKDVELRCDPISGHTALYWYRQSLGQGLEFLIYFQGNSAPDKSGLPSDRFSAERTGGSVSTLTIQRTQQEDSAVYLCASEQAGSSYEQYFGPGTRLTVT.

The chain employs TRBV6-5 and TRBJ2-1; 9 nucleotides align to TRBD2. CDR3 length equals 13 residues. V gave up 9 bases and J gave up 6 bases; unmatched junction bases: 6. Germline CDR1 and CDR2: MNHEY and SVGAGI. The CDR3 spells CASAGGTSNEQFF. The DNA for the CDR3 is TGTGCCAGTGCGGGGGGGACGAGCAATGAGCAGTTCTTC.

V gene TRBV6-5 combines with J gene TRBJ1-1; 11 bases are a match to TRBD1. The CDR3 extends over 15 amino acids. Germline CDR1 and CDR2: MNHEY and SVGAGI. J was trimmed by 5 bases and V by 6 bases; bases with no gene match: 8. The CDR3 protein is CASSYGTGGGTEAFF. CDR3 nucleotides: TGTGCCAGCAGCTATGGGACAGGGGGTGGTACTGAAGCTTTCTTT.

The V call is TRBV7-3, the J call TRBJ2-1; TRBD2 is a possible D gene (6 bases). The germline CDR1 and CDR2 sequences are SGHTA and FQGTGA. The V and J ends lost 3 bases and 0 bases respectively, with 12 bases between them. This CDR3 region has 16 residues. The DNA of the CDR3 is TGTGCCAGCAGCTTTAGGGGCGGGGCCTCCTACAATGAGCAGTTCTTC. Encoded protein: CASSFRGGASYNEQFF.

The CDR3 sequence: CASSDLQGTPLHF. The CDR3 coding sequence is TGTGCCAGCAGTGATCTTCAGGGGACACCCCTCCACTTT. The chain has TRBV6-1 and TRBJ1-6; possible D gene TRBD1, 6 bases. The CDR3 is 13 amino acids. V gave up 3 bases and J gave up 11 bases, with 11 bases separating them. Germline assignment: CDR1 MNHNS and CDR2 SASEGT.

The rearrangement links TRBV28 to TRBJ2-2; D not resolved. CDR1 and CDR2 (germline): MDHEN, SYDVKM. This CDR3 is 14 amino acids long. V lost 3 bases and J 2 bases, leaving 7 bases between the germline ends. The CDR3: CASSFPSNTGELFF. In DNA form, the CDR3 reads TGTGCCAGCAGTTTCCCCAGTAACACCGGGGAGCTGTTTTTT.

CDR3 in DNA: TGTGCCATCGAAACAGGGGCCCTCTCTGGAAACACCATATATTTT. As protein: CAIETGALSGNTIYF. The gene calls are TRBV6-1 and TRBJ1-3; 7 bases are a match to TRBD1. J was trimmed by 0 bases and V by 10 bases; bases with no gene match: 9. Germline loops: CDR1 MNHNS, CDR2 SASEGT. The CDR3 covers 15 residues.

The J gene is TRBJ1-5, the V gene TRBV18; D not certain. The CDR3 extends over 15 amino acids. The germline V and J ends were trimmed by 2 bases and 3 bases, with 11 bases remaining between them. The germline gives CDR1 KGHSH, CDR2 LQKENI. CDR3 bases: TGTGCCAGCTCACCAAGCGCCAACCCCAATCAGCCCCAGCATTTT. Protein sequence: CASSPSANPNQPQHF.

The J gene is TRBJ2-1, the V gene TRBV11-3, with TRBD2 matching 9 bases. The germline gives CDR1 SGHNT, CDR2 YENEEA. Trimming cost V 5 bases and J 5 bases; bases outside gene matches: 4. The CDR3 is 14 residues long. CDR3 bases: TGTGCCAGCAGCCTGCGGGGGGGCGACAATGAGCAGTTCTTC. It encodes CASSLRGGDNEQFF.

The chain recombines TRBV7-8 with TRBJ1-5, with a tentative D call TRBD1 (5 bases). The length of the CDR3 is 17 residues. CDR1 and CDR2 from the germline V gene are SGHVS and FQNEAQ. Trimming left V 5 bases short and J 1 base short, with 18 bases between. CDR3 bases: TGTGCCAGCAGCCAAACTCCTCTGGCAGGGAGCAATCAGCCCCAGCATTTT. It is translated as CASSQTPLAGSNQPQHF. Complete variable domain (other parts from reference TRBV7-8 and TRBJ1-5): GAGVSQSPRYKVAKRGQDVALRCDPISGHVSLFWYQQALGQGPEFLTYFQNEAQLDKSGLPSDRFFAERPEGSVSTLKIQRTQQEDSAVYLCASSQTPLAGSNQPQHFGDGTRLSIL.

The gene calls are TRBV10-3 and TRBJ2-1; D is perhaps TRBD2 (6 bases). Germline values: CDR1 ENHRY, CDR2 SYGVKD. CDR3 size: 12 residues. Trimming took off 0 bases at V and 10 bases at J, with 7 bases between the two ends. The CDR3 bases are TGTGCCATCAGTGAGTCGGCGGGGGAGCAGTTCTTC. Protein sequence: CAISESAGEQFF.

The chain is built from TRBV11-1 and TRBJ2-3; 14 positions agree with TRBD2. The junction had 6 bases not matched to a gene; V was cut back by 4 bases and J by 0 bases. The V gene's germline CDR1 is SGHAT and CDR2 FQDESV (reference sequence). This CDR3 is 18 amino acids long. The CDR3 DNA reads as TGTGCCAGCAGCTGGGGACTAGCGGGGGCAACTAGCACAGATACGCAGTATTTT. Its translation: CASSWGLAGATSTDTQYF.

The chain is built from TRBV5-1 and TRBJ1-1; a weak D match, TRBD1 (6 bases). Germline CDR1 SGHRS, CDR2 YFSETQ. This CDR3 comprises 14 residues. Trimming removed 4 bases from V and 4 bases from J, with 14 bases in between. As DNA, the CDR3 is TGCGCCAGCAGCGGACCACAGGGCCCCACTGAAGCTTTCTTT. Its protein product is CASSGPQGPTEAFF.